Listed below are T cell receptor beta chains from one sample, sequenced in a study of CD8+ T cells in alopecia areata. Profiling relied on immunoSEQ multiplex PCR, and the TCRdb table lists in-frame clones only, not all of them. Of some 180,000 clones listed, roughly three fifths are singletons. Material: CD8+ T cells sorted from blood. The receptors shown here come from a human donor in good health. Both conserved end residues are part of each CDR3.

j_call,v_call,cdr3_aa
TRBJ2-3,TRBV13,CASSPPGQGTAGGTDTQYF
TRBJ1-3,TRBV27,CASRAGGAGNTIYF
TRBJ1-5,TRBV29-1,CSVGGQGVNQPQHF
TRBJ1-2,TRBV4-1,CASSPRGEANYGYTF
TRBJ1-5,TRBV4-1,CASSLLGGPQHF
TRBJ1-1,TRBV29-1,CSVRGPGPMNTEAFF
TRBJ1-1,TRBV7-9,CASSSQAKNTEAFF
TRBJ1-1,TRBV4-1,CASSLGTGAERNTEAFF
TRBJ2-1,TRBV7-2,CASSAVGSYNEQFF
TRBJ2-1,TRBV29-1,CSVVQGVYNEQFF
TRBJ1-1,TRBV7-3,CASSWGQNTEAFF
TRBJ2-3,TRBV10-3,CAISDGGDTQYF
TRBJ2-3,TRBV11-2,CASSLGESTYF
TRBJ1-2,TRBV5-1,CASSPPPGYTF
TRBJ2-1,TRBV6-6,CASSLRPSAMYEQFF
TRBJ1-5,TRBV6-5,CASSSLGGQPQHF
TRBJ1-1,TRBV11-2,CASSLGREAFF
TRBJ2-2,TRBV29-1,CSVGDSTGELFF
TRBJ1-2,TRBV9,CASSVGDSPDYGYTF
TRBJ2-3,TRBV29-1,CSVEGGGQAGDTQYF
TRBJ2-7,TRBV7-9,CASSSTDSSYEQYF
TRBJ2-7,TRBV30,CAWTGGTYEQYF
TRBJ2-3,TRBV10-1,CASSSMPLGQGTDTQYF
TRBJ2-5,TRBV7-3,CASSLFGGGLAGVETQYF
TRBJ2-3,TRBV6-5,CASSYLASGGGDTQYF
TRBJ1-5,TRBV5-1,CASSVSGIGGNQPQHF
TRBJ2-3,TRBV25-1,CASSELPGSTDTQYF
TRBJ2-1,TRBV7-9,CASSSPGQGGNEQFF
TRBJ2-5,TRBV4-2,CASSQDMGGEGRETQYF
TRBJ1-1,TRBV19,CASEIVGGMGTEAFF
TRBJ2-7,TRBV7-8,CASSHRDRSYEQYF
TRBJ1-2,TRBV5-1,CASSPGQYYTF
TRBJ2-1,TRBV4-2,CASSQDVASGGNEQFF
TRBJ2-1,TRBV11-1,CASSLREQGVWNEQFF
TRBJ2-7,TRBV25-1,CASSTRRGSYEQYF
TRBJ2-3,TRBV4-1,CASSQGSADTQYF
TRBJ1-2,TRBV25-1,CASSGLRDRGWGYTF
TRBJ2-3,TRBV4-1,CASSQGPTSTDTQYF
TRBJ1-5,TRBV5-6,CASSLGVGVNQPQHF
TRBJ2-7,TRBV5-1,CASSTKTGNTYEQYF
TRBJ1-1,TRBV25-1,CASREGRNTEAFF
TRBJ1-4,TRBV6-5,CASSGAGQGHEKLFF
TRBJ2-3,TRBV29-1,CSAITPDRDGPDTQYF
TRBJ1-1,TRBV29-1,CSVEEWGEAFF
TRBJ1-1,TRBV29-1,CSLGRNTEAFF
TRBJ1-5,TRBV29-1,CSVHNSTGVNQPQHF
TRBJ2-6,TRBV5-8,CASKHRDLSSGANVLTF